This TCR beta chain was captured by sequencing in a study of regulatory T cells in long-lasting Graves disease. Broader study findings: Owing to a sample size that was small, accuracy may have been reduced.

V shed 8 bases and J 16 bases; nucleotides not matched to a gene: 13. From germline, CDR1 is MDHEN and CDR2 SYDVKM. This CDR3 has 13 amino acids. Building of the TCR beta libraries involved iRepertoire HTBI primers and Arm-PCR of CDR3 regions. TCRdb analysed the multiplex PCR reads with MiXCR anew, one entry per CDR3 protein. The sample consists of more than 350,000 distinct CDR3 sequences, 15% of them appearing once. Comments on this clonotype: The antigen is undetermined.

This sample's time point: newly diagnosed GD, antithyroid drugs for less than 3 months. The authors made the TCR library using RNA they extracted from PBMCs. The data were also submitted as part of a second study, on T cells in Graves' hyperthyroidism and ophthalmopathy. As reported in that work: Peripheral blood also featured most of the thyroid clonotypes expanded above 0.001. Stable hyperthyroidism and ophthalmopathy were separated using 13 V-J signatures.

This material consisted of peripheral blood mononuclear cells (PBMCs), taken at new diagnosis, from a patient treated with antithyroid drugs. The sequence derives from a woman in her 30s with Graves disease. The rearrangement links TRBV28 to TRBJ1-6, with 8 bases matching TRBD1. In nucleotides, the CDR3 is TGTGCCAGCCAAGGACAGGGTGGAAACCGTCTCCACTTT. The encoded protein is CASQGQGGNRLHF.